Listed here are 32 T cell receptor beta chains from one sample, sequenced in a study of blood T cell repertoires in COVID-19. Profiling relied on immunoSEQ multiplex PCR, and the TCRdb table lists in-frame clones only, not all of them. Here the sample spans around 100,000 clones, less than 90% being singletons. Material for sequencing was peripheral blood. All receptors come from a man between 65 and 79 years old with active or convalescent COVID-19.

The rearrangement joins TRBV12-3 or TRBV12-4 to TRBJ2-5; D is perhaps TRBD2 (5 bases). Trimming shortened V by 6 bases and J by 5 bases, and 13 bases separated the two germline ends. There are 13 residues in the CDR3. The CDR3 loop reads CASSLVRGETQYF. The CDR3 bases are TGTGCCAGCAGCCTCGTTCGGGGTGAGACCCAGTACTTC.

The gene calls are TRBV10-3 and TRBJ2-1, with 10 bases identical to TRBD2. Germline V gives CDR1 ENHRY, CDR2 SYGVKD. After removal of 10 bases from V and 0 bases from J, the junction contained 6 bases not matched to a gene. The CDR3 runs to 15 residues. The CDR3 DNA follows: TGTGCCACCGGGACTAGCGCGAGCTCCTACAATGAGCAGTTCTTC. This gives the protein CATGTSASSYNEQFF.

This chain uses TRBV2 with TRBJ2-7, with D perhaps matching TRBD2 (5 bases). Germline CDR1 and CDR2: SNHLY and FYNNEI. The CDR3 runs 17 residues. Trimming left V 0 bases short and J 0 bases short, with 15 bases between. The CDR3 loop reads CASSEAPTGSHSYEQYF. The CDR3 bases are TGTGCCAGCAGTGAAGCGCCAACGGGGTCACACTCCTACGAGCAGTACTTC. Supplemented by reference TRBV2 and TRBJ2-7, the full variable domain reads EPEVTQTPSHQVTQMGQEVILRCVPISNHLYFYWYRQILGQKVEFLVSFYNNEISEKSEIFDDQFSVERPDGSNFTLKIRSTKLEDSAMYFCASSEAPTGSHSYEQYFGPGTRLTVT.

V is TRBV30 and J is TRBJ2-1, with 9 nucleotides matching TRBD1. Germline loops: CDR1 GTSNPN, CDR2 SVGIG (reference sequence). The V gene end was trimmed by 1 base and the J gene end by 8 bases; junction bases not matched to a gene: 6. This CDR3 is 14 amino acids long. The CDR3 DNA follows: TGTGCCTGGAGTGCCGGGACAGGGTATTATGAGCAGTTCTTC. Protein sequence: CAWSAGTGYYEQFF.

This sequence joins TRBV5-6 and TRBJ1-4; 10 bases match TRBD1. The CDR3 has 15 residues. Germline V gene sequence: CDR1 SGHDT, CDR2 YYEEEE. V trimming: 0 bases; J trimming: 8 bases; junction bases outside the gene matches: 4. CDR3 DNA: TGTGCCAGCAGCTTGGCGACAGGGGGCGTAGAAAAACTGTTTTTT. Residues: CASSLATGGVEKLFF.

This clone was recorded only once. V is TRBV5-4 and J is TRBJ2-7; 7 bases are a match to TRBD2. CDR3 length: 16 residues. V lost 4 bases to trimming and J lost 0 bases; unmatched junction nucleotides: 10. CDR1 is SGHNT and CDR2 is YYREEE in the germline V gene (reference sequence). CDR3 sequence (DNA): TGTGCCAGCAGCCCTTCGGGGGGTTCGAGCTCCTACGAGCAGTACTTC. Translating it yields CASSPSGGSSSYEQYF.

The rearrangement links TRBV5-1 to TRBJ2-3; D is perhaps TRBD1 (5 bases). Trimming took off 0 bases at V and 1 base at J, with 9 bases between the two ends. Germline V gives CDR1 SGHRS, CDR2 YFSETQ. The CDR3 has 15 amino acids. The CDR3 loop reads CASSLEQVRTDTQYF. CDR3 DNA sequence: TGCGCCAGCAGCTTGGAACAGGTGCGCACAGATACGCAGTATTTT.

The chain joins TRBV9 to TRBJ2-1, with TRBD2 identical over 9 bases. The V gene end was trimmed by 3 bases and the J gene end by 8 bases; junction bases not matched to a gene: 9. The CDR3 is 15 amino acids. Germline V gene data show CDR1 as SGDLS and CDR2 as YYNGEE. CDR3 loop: CASSASGAGGYEQFF. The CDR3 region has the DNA TGTGCCAGCAGCGCTAGCGGGGCGGGGGGATATGAGCAGTTCTTC.

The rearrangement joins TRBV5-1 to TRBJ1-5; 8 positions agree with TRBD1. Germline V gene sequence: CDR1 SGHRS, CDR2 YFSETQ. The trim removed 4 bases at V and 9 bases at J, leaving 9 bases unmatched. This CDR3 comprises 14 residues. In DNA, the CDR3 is TGCGCCAGCAGCGATGGACAGGGAGGCTTGCCCCAGCATTTT. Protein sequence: CASSDGQGGLPQHF.

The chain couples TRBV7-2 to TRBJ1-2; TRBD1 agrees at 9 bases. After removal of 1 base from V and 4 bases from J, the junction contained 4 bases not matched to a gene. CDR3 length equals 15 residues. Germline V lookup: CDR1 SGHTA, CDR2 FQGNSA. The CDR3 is CASSLEQGASYGYTF. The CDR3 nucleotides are TGTGCCAGCAGCTTAGAACAGGGGGCCTCCTATGGCTACACCTTC.

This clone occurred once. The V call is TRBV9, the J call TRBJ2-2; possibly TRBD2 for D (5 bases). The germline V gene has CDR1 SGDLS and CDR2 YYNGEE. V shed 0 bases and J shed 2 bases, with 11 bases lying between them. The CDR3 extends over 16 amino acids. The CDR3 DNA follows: TGTGCCAGCAGCGTAGAGAAGTCGGGAAACACCGGGGAGCTGTTTTTT. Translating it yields CASSVEKSGNTGELFF.

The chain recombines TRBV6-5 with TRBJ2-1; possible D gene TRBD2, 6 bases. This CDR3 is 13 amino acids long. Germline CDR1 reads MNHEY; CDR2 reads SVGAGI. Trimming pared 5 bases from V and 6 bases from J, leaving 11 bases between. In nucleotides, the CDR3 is TGTGCCAGCAGTCGCAGACTAGTCAATGAGCAGTTCTTC. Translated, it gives CASSRRLVNEQFF.

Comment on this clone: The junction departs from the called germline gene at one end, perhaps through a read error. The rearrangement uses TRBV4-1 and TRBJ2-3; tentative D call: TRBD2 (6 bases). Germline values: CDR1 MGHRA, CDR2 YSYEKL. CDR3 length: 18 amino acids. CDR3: CASSLPDTSSHSTDTRYF. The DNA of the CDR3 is TGCGCCAGCAGCCTCCCGGATACTAGCTCTCACTCCACAGATACGCGGTATTTT.

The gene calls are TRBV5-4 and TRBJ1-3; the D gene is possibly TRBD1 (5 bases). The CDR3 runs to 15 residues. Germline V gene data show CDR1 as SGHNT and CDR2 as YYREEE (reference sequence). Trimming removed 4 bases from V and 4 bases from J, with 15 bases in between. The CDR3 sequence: CASSADSGHGNTIYF. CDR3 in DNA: TGTGCCAGCAGCGCTGACTCAGGGCACGGAAACACCATATATTTT.

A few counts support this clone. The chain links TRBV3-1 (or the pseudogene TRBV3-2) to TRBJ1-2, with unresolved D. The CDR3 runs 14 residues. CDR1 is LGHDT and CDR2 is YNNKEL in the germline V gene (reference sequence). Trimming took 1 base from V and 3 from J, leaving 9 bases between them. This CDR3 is CASSQVAVDYGYTF. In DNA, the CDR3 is TGTGCCAGCAGCCAAGTTGCAGTGGACTATGGCTACACCTTC.

Here the CDR3 reads CASSQESVGDSNQPQHF. The CDR3 DNA follows: TGTGCCAGCAGCCAAGAGAGCGTAGGAGATAGCAATCAGCCCCAGCATTTT. The genes are TRBV4-2 and TRBJ1-5, with D hard to call. Germline assignment: CDR1 LGHNA and CDR2 YNFKEQ. The V end lost 0 bases, the J end lost 0 bases, and 12 bases lay between the germline ends. The CDR3 runs 17 residues.

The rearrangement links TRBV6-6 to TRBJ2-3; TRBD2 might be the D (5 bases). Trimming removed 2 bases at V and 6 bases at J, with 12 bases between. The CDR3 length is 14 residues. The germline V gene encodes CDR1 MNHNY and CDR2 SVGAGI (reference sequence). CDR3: CASSYTPGWDTQYF. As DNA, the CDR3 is TGTGCCAGCAGTTACACCCCGGGGTGGGATACGCAGTATTTT.

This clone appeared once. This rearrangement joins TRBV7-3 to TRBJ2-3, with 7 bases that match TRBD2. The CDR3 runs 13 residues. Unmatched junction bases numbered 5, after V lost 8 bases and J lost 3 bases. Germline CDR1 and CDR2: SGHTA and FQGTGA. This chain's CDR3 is CASGPSGTDTQYF. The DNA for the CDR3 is TGTGCCAGCGGCCCTAGCGGAACAGATACGCAGTATTTT.

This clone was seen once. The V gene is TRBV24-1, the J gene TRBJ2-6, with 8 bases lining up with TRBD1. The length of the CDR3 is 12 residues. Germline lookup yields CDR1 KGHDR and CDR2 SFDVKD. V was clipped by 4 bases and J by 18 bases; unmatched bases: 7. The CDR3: CATSDRGQGRTF. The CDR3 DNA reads TGTGCCACCAGTGACCGAGGACAGGGCCGGACTTTC.

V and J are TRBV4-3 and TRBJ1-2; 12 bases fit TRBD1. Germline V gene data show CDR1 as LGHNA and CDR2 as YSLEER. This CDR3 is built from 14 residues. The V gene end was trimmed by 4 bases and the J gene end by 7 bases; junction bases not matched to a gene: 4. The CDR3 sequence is CASSPGTGGAGYTF. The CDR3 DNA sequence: TGCGCCAGCAGCCCTGGGACAGGGGGCGCTGGCTACACCTTC.

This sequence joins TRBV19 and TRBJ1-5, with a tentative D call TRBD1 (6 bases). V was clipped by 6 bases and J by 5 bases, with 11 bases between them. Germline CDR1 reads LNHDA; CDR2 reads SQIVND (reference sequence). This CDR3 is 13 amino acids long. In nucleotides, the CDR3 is TGTGCCAGTAGGATCGACAGGTATCAGCCCCAGCATTTT. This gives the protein CASRIDRYQPQHF.

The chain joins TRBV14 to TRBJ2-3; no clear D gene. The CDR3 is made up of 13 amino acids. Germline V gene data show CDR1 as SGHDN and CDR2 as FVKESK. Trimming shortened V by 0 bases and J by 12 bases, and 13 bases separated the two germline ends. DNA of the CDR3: TGTGCCAGCAGCCAAGATACGACTCGACTCCAGTATTTT. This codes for CASSQDTTRLQYF.

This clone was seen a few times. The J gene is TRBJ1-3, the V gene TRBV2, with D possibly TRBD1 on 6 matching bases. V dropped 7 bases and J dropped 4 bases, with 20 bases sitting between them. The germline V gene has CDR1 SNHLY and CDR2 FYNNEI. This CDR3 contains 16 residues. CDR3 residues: CASISGTRVAGNTIYF. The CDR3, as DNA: TGTGCCAGCATTTCCGGGACACGCGTCGCCGGAAACACCATATATTTT.

CDR3 in amino acids: CASRSLAGGLDTQYF. CDR3 DNA sequence: TGTGCCAGCAGATCCTTGGCGGGGGGGCTGGATACGCAGTATTTT. V gene TRBV6-6 combines with J gene TRBJ2-3; 9 bases align to TRBD2. From germline, CDR1 is MNHNY and CDR2 SVGAGI (reference sequence). V was pared by 6 bases and J by 6 bases, with 10 bases of the junction left unmatched. The length of the CDR3 is 15 residues.

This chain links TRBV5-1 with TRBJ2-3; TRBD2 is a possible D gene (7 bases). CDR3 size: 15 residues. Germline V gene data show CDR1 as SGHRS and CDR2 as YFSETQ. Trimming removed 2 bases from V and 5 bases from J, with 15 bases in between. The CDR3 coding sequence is TGCGCCAGCAGCTTAAACGGGGGGCCTATAGATACGCAGTATTTT. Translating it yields CASSLNGGPIDTQYF.

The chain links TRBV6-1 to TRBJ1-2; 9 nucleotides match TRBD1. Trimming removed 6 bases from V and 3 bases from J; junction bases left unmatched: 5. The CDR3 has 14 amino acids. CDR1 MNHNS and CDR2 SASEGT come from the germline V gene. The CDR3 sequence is CASRRTGEDYGYTF. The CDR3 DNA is TGTGCCAGCAGGAGGACAGGGGAGGACTATGGCTACACCTTC.

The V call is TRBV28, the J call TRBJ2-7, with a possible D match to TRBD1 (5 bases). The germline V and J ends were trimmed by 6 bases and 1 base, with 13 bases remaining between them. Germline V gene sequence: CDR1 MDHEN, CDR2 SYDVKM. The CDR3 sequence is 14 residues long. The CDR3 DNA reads TGTGCCAGCAGGACCTTTTCAGGGTCCTACGAGCAGTACTTC. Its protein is CASRTFSGSYEQYF.

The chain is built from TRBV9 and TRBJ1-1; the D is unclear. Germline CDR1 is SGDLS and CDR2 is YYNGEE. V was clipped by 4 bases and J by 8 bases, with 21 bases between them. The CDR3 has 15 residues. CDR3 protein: CASSPTPNHNREAFF. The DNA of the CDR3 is TGTGCCAGCAGCCCGACCCCCAACCATAACAGAGAAGCTTTCTTT.

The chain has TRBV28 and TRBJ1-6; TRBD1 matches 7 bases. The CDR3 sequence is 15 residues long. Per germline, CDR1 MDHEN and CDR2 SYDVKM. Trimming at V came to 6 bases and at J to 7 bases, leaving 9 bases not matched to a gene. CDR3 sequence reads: CASRPSTGSNSPLHF. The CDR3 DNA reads TGTGCCAGCAGACCCTCGACAGGGTCCAATTCACCCCTCCACTTT.

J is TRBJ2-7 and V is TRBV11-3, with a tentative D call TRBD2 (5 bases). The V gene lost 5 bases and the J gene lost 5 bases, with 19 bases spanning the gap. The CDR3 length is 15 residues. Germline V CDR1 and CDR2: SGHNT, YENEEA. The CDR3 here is CASSQGSGIVNEQYF. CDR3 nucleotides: TGTGCCAGCAGCCAAGGCTCGGGGATCGTCAACGAGCAGTACTTC. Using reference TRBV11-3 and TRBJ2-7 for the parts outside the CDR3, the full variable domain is EAGVVQSPRYKIIEKKQPVAFWCNPISGHNTLYWYLQNLGQGPELLIRYENEEAVDDSQLPKDRFSAERLKGVDSTLKIQPAELGDSAVYLCASSQGSGIVNEQYFGPGTRLTVT.

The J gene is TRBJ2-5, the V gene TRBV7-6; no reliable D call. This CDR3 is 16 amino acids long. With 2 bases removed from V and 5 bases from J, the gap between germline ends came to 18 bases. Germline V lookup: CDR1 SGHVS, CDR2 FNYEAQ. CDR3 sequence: CASSLPRSWAEETQYF. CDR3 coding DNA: TGTGCCAGCAGCTTACCCCGGTCTTGGGCTGAGGAGACCCAGTACTTC.

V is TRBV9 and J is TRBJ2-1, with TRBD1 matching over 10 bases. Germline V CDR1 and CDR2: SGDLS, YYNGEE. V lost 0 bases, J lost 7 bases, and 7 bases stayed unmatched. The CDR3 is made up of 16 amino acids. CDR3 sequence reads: CASSVADRGRVNEQFF. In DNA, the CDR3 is TGTGCCAGCAGCGTAGCCGACAGGGGGCGCGTGAATGAGCAGTTCTTC.